This T cell receptor (beta chain) comes out of a study of blood T cell repertoires in COVID-19. Assay used: immunoSEQ multiplex PCR; TCRdb lists only in-frame clones, some missing. Among about 300,000 clones listed, about nine tenths were seen once. This TCR was recovered from a man aged 25-45 years who had recovered from COVID-19. Sample: PBMCs or T cells enriched from blood (not recorded which).

This CDR3 reads CASSWVAKPHEQFF. CDR3 nucleotides: TGTGCCAGCAGCTGGGTAGCCAAGCCCCATGAGCAGTTCTTC. This rearrangement joins TRBV9 to TRBJ2-1, with no clear D. There are 14 residues in the CDR3. V lost 4 bases and J lost 8, with 16 bases in between. The V gene's germline CDR1 is SGDLS and CDR2 YYNGEE.